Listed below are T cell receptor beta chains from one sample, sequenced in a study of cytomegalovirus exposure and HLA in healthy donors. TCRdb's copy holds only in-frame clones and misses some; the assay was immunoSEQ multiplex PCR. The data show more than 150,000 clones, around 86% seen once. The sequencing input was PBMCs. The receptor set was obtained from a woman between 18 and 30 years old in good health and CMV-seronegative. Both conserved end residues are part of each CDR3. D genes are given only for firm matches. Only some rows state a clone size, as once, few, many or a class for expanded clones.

TGTGCCAGCAGCTTAGTTGGGGCGCGGACTGAAGCTTTCTTT,CASSLVGARTEAFF,.,TRBJ1-1,TRBV7-9,.
TGTGCCAGCAGTTCTTGGACTAGCGGGCTGGGAGAGCAGTACTTC,CASSSWTSGLGEQYF,.,TRBJ2-7,TRBV27,TRBD2
TGCAGTTCTGGGAGGGGCGATGACAATGAGCAGTTCTTC,CSSGRGDDNEQFF,.,TRBJ2-1,TRBV29-1,TRBD2
TGTGCCAGCAGTGACTTTTCCACGGGACTAGATTCCGGGGAGCTGTTTTTT,CASSDFSTGLDSGELFF,.,TRBJ2-2,TRBV6-4,TRBD2
TGTGCCAGCAGCCGGGGTTCAGATACGCAGTATTTT,CASSRGSDTQYF,.,TRBJ2-3,TRBV5-6,.
TGTGCCAGCAGCTTAGGACCTCGCGGGATGGACAAAAACATTCAGTACTTC,CASSLGPRGMDKNIQYF,.,TRBJ2-4,TRBV11-1,.
TGTGCCAGCAGCTTAGTGGGCGGAGGGGATAACTATGGCTACACCTTC,CASSLVGGGDNYGYTF,once,TRBJ1-2,TRBV11-2,.
TGTGCCAGTAGTATATGGTCAGGAAAATCCTACGAGCAGTACTTC,CASSIWSGKSYEQYF,.,TRBJ2-7,TRBV19,.
TGTGCCAGTATTAGCGGGAGCAATGAGCAGTTCTTC,CASISGSNEQFF,.,TRBJ2-1,TRBV7-9,TRBD2
TGTGCCAGCAGTCCCGGCTTTGAGACTTCCTACGAGCAGTACTTC,CASSPGFETSYEQYF,.,TRBJ2-7,TRBV28,.
TGTGCCACCAGCAGAGGACTAGCGGTCACAGATACGCAGTATTTT,CATSRGLAVTDTQYF,once,TRBJ2-3,TRBV15,TRBD2
TGTGCCAGCAGGGGCGCCATCCCCGACGAGCAGTACTTC,CASRGAIPDEQYF,.,TRBJ2-7,TRBV27,.
TGCAGCGTTGAAGGGATCCTAGCCCCCCCTCCGAACACTGAAGCTTTCTTT,CSVEGILAPPPNTEAFF,.,TRBJ1-1,TRBV29-1,.
TGCAGCGCCAACAGGGCGAACACTGAAGCTTTCTTT,CSANRANTEAFF,.,TRBJ1-1,TRBV29-1,.
TGTGCCAGCAGTTCCCAGGGCTACGAGCAGTACTTC,CASSSQGYEQYF,few,TRBJ2-7,TRBV7-9,.
TGTGCCAGCAGTGATTACGACAGTGAAAAACTGTTTTTT,CASSDYDSEKLFF,few,TRBJ1-4,TRBV25-1,.
TGTGCCAGCAGCTTAGGGGGAGTTATTGGAGAAAAACTGTTTTTT,CASSLGGVIGEKLFF,.,TRBJ1-4,TRBV7-2,.
TGTGCCAGCAGTAAACCGGGACAGGGGCCGCTCATTTTCTCATCGGACTTC,CASSKPGQGPLIFSSDF,.,TRBJ2-5,TRBV5-8,TRBD1
TGTGCCAGCGGACTGAATCAGCCCCAGCATTTT,CASGLNQPQHF,.,TRBJ1-5,TRBV25-1,.
TGTGCCAGCAGCGTAGTCGGGGGGACTAGCACAGATACGCAGTATTTT,CASSVVGGTSTDTQYF,.,TRBJ2-3,TRBV9,TRBD2
TGTGCCACCAGCAGAGATCCAGGGGGAGTCACTGAAGCTTTCTTT,CATSRDPGGVTEAFF,.,TRBJ1-1,TRBV15,TRBD1
TGTGCCAGCAGCTTAGGGGGACTTCACACAGATACGCAGTATTTT,CASSLGGLHTDTQYF,once,TRBJ2-3,TRBV7-3,.
TGTGCCAGCAGTCTTGGACAGGGGGCCTACGAGCAGTACTTC,CASSLGQGAYEQYF,.,TRBJ2-7,TRBV27,TRBD1
TGTGCCAGCAGCTCCGCGGGGGGAGGCTACACCTTC,CASSSAGGGYTF,.,TRBJ1-2,TRBV7-9,.
TGTGCCAGCAGTTCACTCAGGGGGAGCAATTCACCCCTCCACTTT,CASSSLRGSNSPLHF,.,TRBJ1-6,TRBV28,TRBD1
TGTGCCAGCAGTCATAGGGGGACTAGCGGGAGCCTATTCCTTTACAATGAGCAGTTCTTC,CASSHRGTSGSLFLYNEQFF,.,TRBJ2-1,TRBV5-5,TRBD2
TGTGCCAGCAGCCGTCCCGGGACTTCTCAGTACTTC,CASSRPGTSQYF,.,TRBJ2-4,TRBV28,.
TGTGCCAGTAGTATTTTCGGGGGTATTAGCAATCAGCCCCAGCATTTT,CASSIFGGISNQPQHF,.,TRBJ1-5,TRBV19,.
TGTGCCAGCAGTTCAACTCGAGAGACCCAGTACTTC,CASSSTRETQYF,once,TRBJ2-5,TRBV28,.
TGTGCCAGCAGTTTATATAGCGCGGCGAACACCGGGGAGCTGTTTTTT,CASSLYSAANTGELFF,few,TRBJ2-2,TRBV6-6,.
TGTGCCAGCAGCCAACTGGCGGTTCCCAGGGATGAGCAGTTCTTC,CASSQLAVPRDEQFF,once,TRBJ2-1,TRBV14,.
TGTGCCAGTAGCCGACTAGCCCTAAACAATGAGCAGTTCTTC,CASSRLALNNEQFF,.,TRBJ2-1,TRBV19,TRBD2
TGTGCCAGCAGCTTGGTCGAACTCCTCTACAATGAGCAGTTCTTC,CASSLVELLYNEQFF,.,TRBJ2-1,TRBV5-6,.
TGCGCCAGCAGCCACGGGGGGTCCTACAATGAGCAGTTCTTC,CASSHGGSYNEQFF,.,TRBJ2-1,TRBV4-1,TRBD2
TGCAGTGCTAGGCAGTACAATGAGCAGTTCTTC,CSARQYNEQFF,.,TRBJ2-1,TRBV20-1,.
TGTGCCAGCCCTAGTAACACCGGGGAGCTGTTTTTT,CASPSNTGELFF,.,TRBJ2-2,TRBV2,.
TGCGCCAGCAGCTTGGGGAGAGATACGCCCTACGAGCAGTACTTC,CASSLGRDTPYEQYF,.,TRBJ2-7,TRBV5-1,.
TGTGCCAGCAGCCATGCCGGACTCCGCCTCACAGATACGCAGTATTTT,CASSHAGLRLTDTQYF,.,TRBJ2-3,TRBV13,.
TGTGCCAGCAGGGGAAGGGGGCTGAGCAATCAGCCCCAGCATTTT,CASRGRGLSNQPQHF,.,TRBJ1-5,TRBV6-1,TRBD1
TGTGCCAGCAGTAACCGGGGTGGTGGGGACATTCAGTACTTC,CASSNRGGGDIQYF,.,TRBJ2-4,TRBV6-5,.
TGTGCCAGCAGTGAATATGAACCAGGGTTGAGTGGCTACACCTTC,CASSEYEPGLSGYTF,.,TRBJ1-2,TRBV25-1,.
TGTGCCAGCAGCGTAGACGGGAGGGGGGAGACCCAGTACTTC,CASSVDGRGETQYF,.,TRBJ2-5,TRBV9,TRBD2
TGTGCCAGTAGTATATGGAGCTCTGGAAACACCATATATTTT,CASSIWSSGNTIYF,.,TRBJ1-3,TRBV19,.
TGTGCCAGCAGTGAATGGCTAGCGGGGGGGCCCCACAATGAGCAGTTCTTC,CASSEWLAGGPHNEQFF,.,TRBJ2-1,TRBV2,TRBD2
TGTGCCAGCAGCCCCGCCCGGAGTATTACGCAGTATTTT,CASSPARSITQYF,.,TRBJ2-3,TRBV7-2,.
TGTGCCAGCAGTGTTGGACTACCCAAGTTTGAGCAGTTCTTC,CASSVGLPKFEQFF,few,TRBJ2-1,TRBV2,.
TGTGCCTGGAGTGGGGGCAGGACTAGCGGGTCGGGCGCGAGGACAGATACGCAGTATTTT,CAWSGGRTSGSGARTDTQYF,once,TRBJ2-3,TRBV30,TRBD2
TGTGCCAGCAGTGAACTGGCTTCCTCTGGAAACACCATATATTTT,CASSELASSGNTIYF,.,TRBJ1-3,TRBV2,.
TGTGCCAGCAGTGTCAGGGGTACTGGGGCCAACGTCCTGACTTTC,CASSVRGTGANVLTF,.,TRBJ2-6,TRBV25-1,.
TGTGCTAGTGGTAAATCGGGAGGGGGGAACATTCAGTACTTC,CASGKSGGGNIQYF,once,TRBJ2-4,TRBV12-5,TRBD2
TGTGCCAGGGACCCCGGGACAGGGTCTGATACGCAGTATTTT,CARDPGTGSDTQYF,.,TRBJ2-3,TRBV6-1,TRBD1
TGTGCCAGCTCACCGTTGGGGCAGGATCAGCCCCAGCATTTT,CASSPLGQDQPQHF,.,TRBJ1-5,TRBV18,.
TGTGCCAGTAGTATAGAGGCAGGGATGAACACTGAAGCTTTCTTT,CASSIEAGMNTEAFF,few,TRBJ1-1,TRBV19,.
TGTGCCAGTATTAGACAGGTAGGGGGTCAGCCCCAGCATTTT,CASIRQVGGQPQHF,.,TRBJ1-5,TRBV19,.
TGTGCCAGCAGCCGCGGGGGATGGGGGCCGGCCCCCGGGGAGCTGTTTTTT,CASSRGGWGPAPGELFF,.,TRBJ2-2,TRBV13,.
TGTGCCAGCAGTGCATTGACCGGAGGACTTAACTATGGCTACACCTTC,CASSALTGGLNYGYTF,once,TRBJ1-2,TRBV6-6,.
TGTGCCAGCAGGGTGGGAGGGGCGACGGGCTACACCTTC,CASRVGGATGYTF,.,TRBJ1-2,TRBV9,.
TGCAGCGTACCGGGACAGCAAACCCATGGCTACACCTTC,CSVPGQQTHGYTF,.,TRBJ1-2,TRBV29-1,TRBD1
TGTGCCAGTAGTAACCGGGACAGGGGCTCCTATGGCTACACCTTC,CASSNRDRGSYGYTF,.,TRBJ1-2,TRBV19,TRBD1